This is a list of T cell receptor beta chains from one sample in a study of molecular identifiers for immune sequencing clone quantification. TCRdb passed the PCR reads through MiXCR, listing each CDR3 protein once. The repertoire holds approximately 59,000 distinct CDR3 sequences, with approximately 18% as singletons. Sequencing was carried out using naive CD8+ T cells from blood, with Jurkat cell RNA spiked in. These receptor sequences come from a human donor in good health. Some libraries in this study had Jurkat cell RNA spiked in. CDR3s include the opening cysteine and the closing phenylalanine or tryptophan. The D gene is left open where the match is weak. Clone size appears in some rows only: once, few, many, or a class for an expanded clone.

d_call: TRBD1
j_call: TRBJ2-7
clone_size: -
v_call: TRBV29-1
cdr3_aa: CSVEGQGAFYEQYF
cdr3_nt: TGCAGCGTTGAGGGACAGGGAGCCTTTTACGAGCAGTACTTC

d_call: TRBD1
j_call: TRBJ2-1
clone_size: many
v_call: TRBV30
cdr3_aa: CAWTKGAGGLTNEQFF
cdr3_nt: TGTGCCTGGACCAAAGGGGCAGGGGGCTTAACGAATGAGCAGTTCTTC

d_call: -
j_call: TRBJ2-5
clone_size: few
v_call: TRBV6-5
cdr3_aa: CASSSRVGQETQYF
cdr3_nt: TGTGCCAGCAGTTCGCGAGTGGGACAAGAGACCCAGTACTTC

d_call: TRBD2
j_call: TRBJ2-1
clone_size: many
v_call: TRBV10-3
cdr3_aa: CAIGRERINYNEQFF
cdr3_nt: TGTGCCATCGGGCGGGAGCGGATAAATTACAATGAGCAGTTCTTC

d_call: -
j_call: TRBJ1-5
clone_size: many
v_call: TRBV7-2
cdr3_aa: CASSLSPAQPQHF
cdr3_nt: TGTGCCAGCAGCTTAAGTCCAGCTCAGCCCCAGCATTTT

d_call: TRBD2
j_call: TRBJ2-7
clone_size: many
v_call: TRBV20-1
cdr3_aa: CSARPRTSYEQYF
cdr3_nt: TGCAGTGCTAGGCCCCGGACTAGCTACGAGCAGTACTTC

d_call: -
j_call: TRBJ2-1
clone_size: many
v_call: TRBV29-1
cdr3_aa: CSVDRQFF
cdr3_nt: TGCAGCGTTGATCGGCAGTTCTTC

d_call: -
j_call: TRBJ1-1
clone_size: many
v_call: TRBV19
cdr3_aa: CASSMTENTEAFF
cdr3_nt: TGTGCCAGTAGTATGACGGAAAACACTGAAGCTTTCTTT

d_call: TRBD2
j_call: TRBJ2-1
clone_size: many
v_call: TRBV11-2
cdr3_aa: CASSLGLAESYNEQFF
cdr3_nt: TGTGCCAGCAGCTTAGGACTAGCGGAAAGCTACAATGAGCAGTTCTTC

d_call: -
j_call: TRBJ2-7
clone_size: -
v_call: TRBV13
cdr3_aa: CASSPLRILSYEQYF
cdr3_nt: TGTGCCAGCAGCCCACTGCGCATCCTCTCCTACGAGCAGTACTTC

d_call: -
j_call: TRBJ2-1
clone_size: -
v_call: TRBV12-3/TRBV12-4
cdr3_aa: CASSPNRLEQFF
cdr3_nt: TGTGCCAGCAGCCCAAACAGACTTGAGCAGTTCTTC

d_call: -
j_call: TRBJ1-6
clone_size: many
v_call: TRBV9
cdr3_aa: CASSVGEAGNSPLHF
cdr3_nt: TGTGCCAGCAGCGTAGGGGAGGCGGGGAATTCACCCCTCCACTTT

d_call: TRBD2
j_call: TRBJ2-3
clone_size: many
v_call: TRBV4-2
cdr3_aa: CASSMMAGVTDTQYF
cdr3_nt: TGTGCCAGCAGCATGATGGCGGGGGTCACAGATACGCAGTATTTT

d_call: -
j_call: TRBJ2-7
clone_size: many
v_call: TRBV3-1
cdr3_aa: CASTQREQYF
cdr3_nt: TGTGCCAGCACCCAACGCGAGCAGTACTTC

d_call: TRBD1
j_call: TRBJ2-5
clone_size: many
v_call: TRBV12-3/TRBV12-4
cdr3_aa: CASSRDRQTQYF
cdr3_nt: TGTGCCAGCAGTAGGGACAGACAGACCCAGTACTTC

d_call: TRBD1
j_call: TRBJ1-1
clone_size: many
v_call: TRBV25-1
cdr3_aa: CASSHGQGFNTEAFF
cdr3_nt: TGTGCCAGCAGTCACGGACAGGGCTTCAACACTGAAGCTTTCTTT

d_call: TRBD2
j_call: TRBJ2-7
clone_size: -
v_call: TRBV9
cdr3_aa: CASSGGSGSPYEQYF
cdr3_nt: TGTGCCAGCAGCGGGGGTAGCGGGAGCCCCTACGAGCAGTACTTC

d_call: TRBD2
j_call: TRBJ2-3
clone_size: many
v_call: TRBV10-3
cdr3_aa: CAIRPRGLAGGTDTQYF
cdr3_nt: TGTGCCATCAGGCCACGGGGACTAGCGGGAGGCACAGATACGCAGTATTTT

d_call: -
j_call: TRBJ2-7
clone_size: -
v_call: TRBV11-2
cdr3_aa: CASSVQAHYEQYF
cdr3_nt: TGTGCCAGCAGCGTACAGGCGCACTACGAGCAGTACTTC

d_call: -
j_call: TRBJ2-7
clone_size: many
v_call: TRBV7-9
cdr3_aa: CASSPTGTVSSYEQYF
cdr3_nt: TGTGCCAGCAGCCCGACCGGGACTGTGAGCTCCTACGAGCAGTACTTC

d_call: -
j_call: TRBJ1-2
clone_size: few
v_call: TRBV6-5
cdr3_aa: CASSYDAVYGYTF
cdr3_nt: TGTGCCAGCAGTTACGATGCGGTCTATGGCTACACCTTC

d_call: -
j_call: TRBJ2-1
clone_size: many
v_call: TRBV24-1
cdr3_aa: CATSDLLGRPYGQFF
cdr3_nt: TGTGCCACCAGTGATTTGTTAGGACGACCTTATGGGCAGTTCTTC

d_call: TRBD2
j_call: TRBJ2-1
clone_size: many
v_call: TRBV6-6
cdr3_aa: CASRLRAGGVGDEQFF
cdr3_nt: TGTGCCAGCAGGCTTCGAGCGGGAGGGGTTGGCGATGAGCAGTTCTTC

d_call: -
j_call: TRBJ2-3
clone_size: few
v_call: TRBV5-4
cdr3_aa: CASSSGDSPTDTQYF
cdr3_nt: TGTGCCAGCAGCTCGGGGGACTCCCCCACAGATACGCAGTATTTT

d_call: -
j_call: TRBJ1-5
clone_size: many
v_call: TRBV19
cdr3_aa: CATSEVAPYSNQPQHF
cdr3_nt: TGTGCCACCAGCGAAGTCGCCCCTTATAGCAATCAGCCCCAGCATTTT

d_call: TRBD2
j_call: TRBJ2-1
clone_size: many
v_call: TRBV24-1
cdr3_aa: CATSDLGASGGRGNEQFF
cdr3_nt: TGTGCCACCAGTGATTTGGGTGCAAGCGGGGGTAGGGGGAATGAGCAGTTCTTC

d_call: TRBD1
j_call: TRBJ2-7
clone_size: few
v_call: TRBV7-2
cdr3_aa: CASSFGQGYYEQYF
cdr3_nt: TGTGCCAGCAGCTTTGGACAGGGCTACTACGAGCAGTACTTC

d_call: -
j_call: TRBJ2-7
clone_size: few
v_call: TRBV29-1
cdr3_aa: CSVITVVNGASLLPGSYEQYF
cdr3_nt: TGCAGCGTCATAACAGTGGTGAATGGGGCCAGTCTACTACCAGGCTCCTACGAGCAGTACTTC

d_call: -
j_call: TRBJ1-6
clone_size: -
v_call: TRBV30
cdr3_aa: CAGYLSLALHF
cdr3_nt: TGTGCCGGCTATCTCAGCTTGGCTCTCCACTTT

d_call: -
j_call: TRBJ1-1
clone_size: few
v_call: TRBV19
cdr3_aa: CASSIGGNTEAFF
cdr3_nt: TGTGCCAGTAGTATAGGTGGGAACACTGAAGCTTTCTTT

d_call: TRBD1
j_call: TRBJ1-1
clone_size: -
v_call: TRBV15
cdr3_aa: CTTSVPRQGKDTEAFF
cdr3_nt: TGTACCACCAGCGTACCTCGACAGGGAAAGGACACTGAAGCTTTCTTT

d_call: -
j_call: TRBJ2-6
clone_size: few
v_call: TRBV27
cdr3_aa: CASRTTGWSTSGANVLTF
cdr3_nt: TGTGCCAGCAGAACCACCGGGTGGTCTACGAGTGGGGCCAACGTCCTGACTTTC

d_call: -
j_call: TRBJ2-1
clone_size: many
v_call: TRBV29-1
cdr3_aa: CSAETVTSYNEQFF
cdr3_nt: TGCAGCGCTGAAACTGTGACCTCCTACAATGAGCAGTTCTTC

d_call: -
j_call: TRBJ1-1
clone_size: -
v_call: TRBV13
cdr3_aa: CASSLGLTEAFF
cdr3_nt: TGTGCCAGCAGCTTGGGGCTCACTGAAGCTTTCTTT

d_call: TRBD1
j_call: TRBJ2-3
clone_size: medium-sized
v_call: TRBV6-1
cdr3_aa: CASSGRGQGTDTQYF
cdr3_nt: TGTGCCAGCAGTGGTCGTGGACAGGGTACAGATACGCAGTATTTT

d_call: TRBD2
j_call: TRBJ2-3
clone_size: -
v_call: TRBV18
cdr3_aa: CASSPRGSGNIADTQYF
cdr3_nt: TGTGCCAGCTCACCTCGGGGTAGCGGGAATATCGCAGATACGCAGTATTTT

d_call: -
j_call: TRBJ2-1
clone_size: -
v_call: TRBV7-6
cdr3_aa: CASSPPSYNEQFF
cdr3_nt: TGTGCCAGCAGTCCTCCCTCCTACAATGAGCAGTTCTTC

d_call: TRBD1
j_call: TRBJ2-4
clone_size: many
v_call: TRBV29-1
cdr3_aa: CSVEEAGGRLVKNIQYF
cdr3_nt: TGCAGCGTTGAAGAGGCAGGGGGCAGGTTGGTCAAAAACATTCAGTACTTC

d_call: TRBD2
j_call: TRBJ2-1
clone_size: many
v_call: TRBV6-4
cdr3_aa: CASRSGLAPYNEQFF
cdr3_nt: TGTGCCAGCAGAAGCGGACTAGCGCCGTACAATGAGCAGTTCTTC

d_call: TRBD1
j_call: TRBJ2-7
clone_size: many
v_call: TRBV7-8
cdr3_aa: CASSHRGSAPYEQYF
cdr3_nt: TGTGCCAGCAGCCACAGGGGGTCCGCGCCTTACGAGCAGTACTTC

d_call: -
j_call: TRBJ2-7
clone_size: many
v_call: TRBV2
cdr3_aa: CATKTGVLVEQYF
cdr3_nt: TGTGCCACCAAAACAGGAGTTTTGGTCGAGCAGTACTTC

d_call: -
j_call: TRBJ2-5
clone_size: many
v_call: TRBV7-8
cdr3_aa: CASSPSPNPETQYF
cdr3_nt: TGTGCCAGCAGCCCGAGCCCCAACCCGGAGACCCAGTACTTC

d_call: -
j_call: TRBJ2-7
clone_size: -
v_call: TRBV12-3/TRBV12-4
cdr3_aa: CASSSSRSSYEQYF
cdr3_nt: TGTGCCAGCAGTTCGTCGAGAAGCTCCTACGAGCAGTACTTC

d_call: -
j_call: TRBJ2-4
clone_size: many
v_call: TRBV7-9
cdr3_aa: CASSPPGAKNIQYF
cdr3_nt: TGTGCCAGCAGCCCCCCGGGGGCCAAAAACATTCAGTACTTC